This TCR beta chain was captured in a study of glioma-infiltrating T cells after dendritic cell vaccination. On the study more broadly: The vaccine used monocyte-derived dendritic cells pulsed overnight with autologous tumor lysate. Study-wide points: Estimated pretreatment TIL content predicted outcome after dendritic cell vaccination. TCR clonality showed no direct relationship with survival.

PBMC were collected before vaccination, two weeks after the third vaccination, and at progression. V gave up 5 bases and J gave up 3 bases, with 11 bases separating them. This CDR3 has 14 amino acids. Germline V CDR1 and CDR2: SGHAT, FQDESV (reference sequence). TCRdb's copy holds only in-frame clones and misses some; the assay was immunoSEQ multiplex PCR. The table lists about 67,000 clones, about four fifths of them singletons. With respect to this clone: The antigen remains undetermined.

The receptor was derived from a human donor with glioblastoma. The sample was blood, taken before dendritic cell vaccination. The V and J genes are TRBV11-1 and TRBJ2-1; tentative D call: TRBD1 (5 bases). The CDR3 nucleotides read TGTGCCAGCAGCCAAGGACAAAGCTACAATGAGCAGTTCTTC. It yields the protein CASSQGQSYNEQFF.